This T cell receptor (beta chain) was identified in a study of T cells expressing NK-cell markers. For this clonotype: Antigen unknown.

The germline gives CDR1 SGHTA, CDR2 FQGTGA. This CDR3 has 17 amino acids. The authors made TCR beta cDNA libraries by 5'RACE template switching. This switching added a universal primer site and UMIs. TCRdb reanalyzed the 5' RACE reads, giving one entry per CDR3 protein sequence and no DNA. This listing includes roughly 180,000 distinct CDR3 sequences. Notes on the study in general: Topping the CD3+CD56-NKG2C+ fraction as well were these clonotypes, in four donors.

This receptor was identified in a woman between 18 and 69 years old in good health. The chain links TRBV7-3 to TRBJ2-1; TCRdb reports TRBD2, a call that lacks DNA to check it against. The sample was blood T cells: a sorted CD56 or NKG2C T cell subset, CD4+ or CD8+ T cells, or bulk PBMC T cells (not recorded which). The CDR3: CASSLTPSRTSGGVQFF.